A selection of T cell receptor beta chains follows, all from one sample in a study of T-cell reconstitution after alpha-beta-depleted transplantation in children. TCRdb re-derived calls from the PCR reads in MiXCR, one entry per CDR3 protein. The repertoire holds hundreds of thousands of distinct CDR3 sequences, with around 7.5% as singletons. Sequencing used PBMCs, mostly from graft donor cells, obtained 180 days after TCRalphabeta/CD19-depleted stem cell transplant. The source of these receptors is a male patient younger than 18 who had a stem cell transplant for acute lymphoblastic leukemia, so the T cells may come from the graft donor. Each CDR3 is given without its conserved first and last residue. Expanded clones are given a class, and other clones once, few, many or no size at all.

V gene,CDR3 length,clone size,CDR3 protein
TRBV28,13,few,ASSSPRGLTETQY
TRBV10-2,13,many,ASSESNAGSETQY
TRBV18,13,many,ASSTLAGGPREQY
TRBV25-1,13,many,ASSTRGAATGELF
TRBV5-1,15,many,ASSLDGAGGPRNEQF
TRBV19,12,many,ASSITPVYQPQH
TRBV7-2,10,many,ASSLTPRNAF
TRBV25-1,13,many,ASSPGQGSYNEQF
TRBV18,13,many,ASSPISGSYNEQF
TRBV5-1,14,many,ASSLRTGTIHNEQF
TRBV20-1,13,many,SARERRGQSDTQY
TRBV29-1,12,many,SAAGTENTGELF
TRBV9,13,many,ASSWTQGRKTEQF
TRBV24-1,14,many,ATSDPLTSGSDEQY
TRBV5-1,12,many,ASSSLTGVFEAF
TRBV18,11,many,ASSPGVNQPQH
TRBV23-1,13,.,ASSQQSGDYYEQY
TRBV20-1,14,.,SARVIERGDFYEQY
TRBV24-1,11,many,ATSGSRTNEQY
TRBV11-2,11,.,ASSRLASYEQY
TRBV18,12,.,ASSPPWTRNIQY
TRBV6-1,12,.,ASRTGTGAYGYT
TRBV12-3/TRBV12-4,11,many,ASSSRPQETQY
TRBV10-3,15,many,AITPGGDRGNPYEQY
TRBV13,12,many,ASSLSGARNIQY
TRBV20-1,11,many,SASPAPNQPQH
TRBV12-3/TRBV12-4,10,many,ASSRTVNEQF
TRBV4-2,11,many,ASSPWTAYGYT
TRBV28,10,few,ASSWGGSYWY
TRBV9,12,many,ASSVDPVSYEQY
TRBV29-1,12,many,SVGRTGLTYEQY
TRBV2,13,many,ASIEGLAGRYEQF
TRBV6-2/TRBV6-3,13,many,ASSYHRDTNQPQH
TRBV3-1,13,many,ASSTRGYGANVLT
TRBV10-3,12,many,AISVSDSRTGYT
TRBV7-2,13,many,ASSSAGTGVYGYT
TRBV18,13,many,ASSGTGQGSYEQY
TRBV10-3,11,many,AIAGQGGTEAF
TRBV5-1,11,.,ASSPETGIEAF
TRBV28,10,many,ASSPPDTEAF
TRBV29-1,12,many,SVVAGGSYNEQF
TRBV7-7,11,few,ASSTGQGNEQY
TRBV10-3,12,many,AIRALSDGETQY
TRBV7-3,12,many,ASSPYSASETQY
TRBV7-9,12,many,ASSSTRGGETQY
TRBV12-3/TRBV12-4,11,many,ASSLGGHRELF
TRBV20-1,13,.,SASLPGGKKNIQY
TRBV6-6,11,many,ASSPRQTYEQY
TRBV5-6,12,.,ASSPGPSGIKQY
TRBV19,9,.,ATNKNTEAF
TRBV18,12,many,ASSPRALGETQY
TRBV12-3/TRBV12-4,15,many,ASSLVERISSTDTQY
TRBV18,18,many,ASSPPLGLAGIANTGELF
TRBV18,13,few,ASSPRAMGGYGYT
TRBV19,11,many,ASSGQGGNEQF
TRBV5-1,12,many,ASSFDRATDTQY
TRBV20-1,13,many,SASVNRNSNQPQH
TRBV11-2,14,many,ASSLRMGVVWETQY
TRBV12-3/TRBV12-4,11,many,ASILQGAAEAF